This T cell receptor beta chain was documented in a study of CD8+CD57+ T cells in acquired aplastic anemia. Across the whole study: Mean yield of DNA from sorted CD4+ and CD8+ cells was 2.5 to 4 ug. The study's findings and limits: The CD8+ Simpson's diversity of patients and controls was not significantly different. Common to patients and controls were roughly 30 CD8+ CDR3 sequences.

Comment on this clonotype: Antigen unknown. At one of its ends the junction is not consistent with the germline gene, which may arise from a read error.

TCR beta VDJ and CDR3 were profiled, and genomic DNA was the template. TCRdb reprocessed the reads via MiXCR and lists one record per CDR3 protein. This sample has 200,000 or so distinct CDR3 sequences, with about three fifths found just once. Sequencing was performed on sorted CD4+, CD8+, or CD8+CD57+ T cells (not recorded which) from PBMCs. The receptor's source is a human donor with severe aplastic anemia or a healthy control (not recorded which).

The CDR3 here is CASSQARADEQYF. CDR3 bases: TGTGCCAGCAGCCAAGCGAGGGCGGACGAGCAGTACTTC. The chain has TRBV4-1 and TRBJ2-7, with D maybe TRBD2 (5 bases). The CDR3 covers 13 residues. The germline V gene encodes CDR1 MGHRA and CDR2 YSYEKL.